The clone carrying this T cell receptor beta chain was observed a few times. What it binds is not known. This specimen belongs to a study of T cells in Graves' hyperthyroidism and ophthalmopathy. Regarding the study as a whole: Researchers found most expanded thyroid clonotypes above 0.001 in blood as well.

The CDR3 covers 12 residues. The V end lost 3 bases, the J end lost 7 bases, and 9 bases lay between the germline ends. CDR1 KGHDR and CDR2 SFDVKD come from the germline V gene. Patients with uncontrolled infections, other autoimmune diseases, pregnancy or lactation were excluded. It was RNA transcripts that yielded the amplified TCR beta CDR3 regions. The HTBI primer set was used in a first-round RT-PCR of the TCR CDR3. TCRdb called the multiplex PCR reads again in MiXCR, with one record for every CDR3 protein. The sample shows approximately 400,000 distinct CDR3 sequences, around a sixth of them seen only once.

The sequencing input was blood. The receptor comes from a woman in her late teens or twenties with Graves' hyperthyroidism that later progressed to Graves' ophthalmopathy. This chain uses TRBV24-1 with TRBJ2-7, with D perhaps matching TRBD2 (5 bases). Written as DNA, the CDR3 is TGTGCCACCAGTGATAACACGGGGGAGCAGTACTTC. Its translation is CATSDNTGEQYF.